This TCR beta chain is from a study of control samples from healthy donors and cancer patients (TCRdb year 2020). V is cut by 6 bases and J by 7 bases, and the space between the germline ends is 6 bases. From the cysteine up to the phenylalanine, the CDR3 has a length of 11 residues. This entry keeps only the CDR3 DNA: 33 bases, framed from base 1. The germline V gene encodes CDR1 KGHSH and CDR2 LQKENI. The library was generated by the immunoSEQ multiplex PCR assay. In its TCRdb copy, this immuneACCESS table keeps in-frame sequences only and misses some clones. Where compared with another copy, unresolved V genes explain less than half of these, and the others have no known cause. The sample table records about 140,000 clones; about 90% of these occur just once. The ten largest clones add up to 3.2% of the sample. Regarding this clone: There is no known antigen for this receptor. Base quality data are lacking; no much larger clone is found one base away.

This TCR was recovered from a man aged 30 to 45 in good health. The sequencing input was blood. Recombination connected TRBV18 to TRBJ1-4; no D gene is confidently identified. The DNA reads TGTGCCAGCTCCTCCTCTGAAAAACTGTTTTTT. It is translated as CASSSSEKLFF.